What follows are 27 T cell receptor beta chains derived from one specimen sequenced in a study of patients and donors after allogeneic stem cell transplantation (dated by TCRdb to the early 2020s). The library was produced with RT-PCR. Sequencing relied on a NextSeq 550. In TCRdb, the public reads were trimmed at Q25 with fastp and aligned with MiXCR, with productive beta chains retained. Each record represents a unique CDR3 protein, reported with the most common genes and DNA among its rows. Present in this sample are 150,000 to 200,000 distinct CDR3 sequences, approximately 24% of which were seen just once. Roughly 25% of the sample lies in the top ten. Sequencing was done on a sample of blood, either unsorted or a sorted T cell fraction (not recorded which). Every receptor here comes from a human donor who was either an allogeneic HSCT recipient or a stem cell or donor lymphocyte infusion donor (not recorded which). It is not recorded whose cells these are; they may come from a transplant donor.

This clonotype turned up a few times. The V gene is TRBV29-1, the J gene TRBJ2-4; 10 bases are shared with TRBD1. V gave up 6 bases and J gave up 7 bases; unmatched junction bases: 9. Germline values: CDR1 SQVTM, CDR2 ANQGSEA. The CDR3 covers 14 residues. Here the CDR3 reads CSVAGGDRGNIQYF. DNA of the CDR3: TGCAGCGTCGCTGGCGGGGACAGGGGCAACATTCAGTACTTC.

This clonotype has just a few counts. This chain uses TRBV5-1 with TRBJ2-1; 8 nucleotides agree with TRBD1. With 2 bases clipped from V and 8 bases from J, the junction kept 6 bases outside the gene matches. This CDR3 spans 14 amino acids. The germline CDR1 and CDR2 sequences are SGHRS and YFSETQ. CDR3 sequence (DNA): TGCGCCAGCAGCTTTTTCCAGGGGGCCTATGAGCAGTTCTTC. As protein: CASSFFQGAYEQFF.

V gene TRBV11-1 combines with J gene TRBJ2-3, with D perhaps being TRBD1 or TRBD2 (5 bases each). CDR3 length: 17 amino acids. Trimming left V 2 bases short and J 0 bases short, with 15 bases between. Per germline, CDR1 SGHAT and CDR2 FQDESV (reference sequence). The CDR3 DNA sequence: TGTGCCAGCAGCTTATGGGGGAGAGGGCACAGCACAGATACGCAGTATTTT. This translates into CASSLWGRGHSTDTQYF.

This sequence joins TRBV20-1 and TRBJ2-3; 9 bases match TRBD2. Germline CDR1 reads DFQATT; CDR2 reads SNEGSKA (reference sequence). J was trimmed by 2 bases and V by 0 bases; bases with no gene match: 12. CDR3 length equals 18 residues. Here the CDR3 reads CSARDPILAGRSTDTQYF. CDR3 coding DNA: TGCAGTGCTAGAGACCCAATCCTAGCGGGACGATCCACAGATACGCAGTATTTT.

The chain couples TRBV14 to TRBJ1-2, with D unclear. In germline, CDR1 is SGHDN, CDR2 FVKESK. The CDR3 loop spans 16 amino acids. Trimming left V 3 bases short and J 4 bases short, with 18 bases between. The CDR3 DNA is TGTGCCAGCAGCCAGTTAGGGCCGCCAGCATCCTATGGCTACACCTTC. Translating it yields CASSQLGPPASYGYTF.

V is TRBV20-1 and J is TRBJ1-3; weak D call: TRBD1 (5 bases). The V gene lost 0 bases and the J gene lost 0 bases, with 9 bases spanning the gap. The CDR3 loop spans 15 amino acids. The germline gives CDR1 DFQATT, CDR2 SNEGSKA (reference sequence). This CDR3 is CSAREGPSSGNTIYF. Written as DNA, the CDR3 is TGCAGTGCTAGAGAGGGGCCTAGCTCTGGAAACACCATATATTTT.

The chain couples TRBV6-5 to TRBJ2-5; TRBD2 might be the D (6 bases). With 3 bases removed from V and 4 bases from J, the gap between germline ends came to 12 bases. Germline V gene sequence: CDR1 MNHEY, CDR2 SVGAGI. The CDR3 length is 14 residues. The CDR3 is CASSYTSWGETQYF. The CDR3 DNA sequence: TGTGCCAGCAGTTATACTAGCTGGGGAGAGACCCAGTACTTC.

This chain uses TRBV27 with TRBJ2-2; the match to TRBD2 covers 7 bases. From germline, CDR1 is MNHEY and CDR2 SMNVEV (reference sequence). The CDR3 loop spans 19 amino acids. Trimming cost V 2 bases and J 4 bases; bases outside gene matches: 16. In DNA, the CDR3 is TGTGCCAGCAGTTTAAGGGGCCCCGATGGGGGGGGTATCACCGGGGAGCTGTTTTTT. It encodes CASSLRGPDGGGITGELFF.

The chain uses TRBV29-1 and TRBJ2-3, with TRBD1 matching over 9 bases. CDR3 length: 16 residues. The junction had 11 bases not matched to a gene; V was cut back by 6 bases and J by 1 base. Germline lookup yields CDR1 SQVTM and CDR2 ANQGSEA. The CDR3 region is CSVVPDRGKGTDTQYF. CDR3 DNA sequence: TGCAGCGTGGTCCCCGACAGGGGGAAGGGCACAGATACGCAGTATTTT.

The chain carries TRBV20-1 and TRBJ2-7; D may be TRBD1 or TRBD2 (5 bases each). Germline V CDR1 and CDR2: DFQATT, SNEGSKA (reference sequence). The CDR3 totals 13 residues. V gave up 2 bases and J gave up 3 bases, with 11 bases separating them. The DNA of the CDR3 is TGCAGTGCTAGATCGGGACCAAACTACGAGCAGTACTTC. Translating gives CSARSGPNYEQYF.

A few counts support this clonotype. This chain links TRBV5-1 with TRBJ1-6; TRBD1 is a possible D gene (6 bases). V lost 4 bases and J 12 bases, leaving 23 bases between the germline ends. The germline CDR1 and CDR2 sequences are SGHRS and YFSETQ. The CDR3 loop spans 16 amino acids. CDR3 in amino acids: CASSPITGQKGEPLHF. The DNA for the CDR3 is TGCGCCAGCAGCCCAATCACGGGACAAAAAGGGGAACCCCTCCACTTT.

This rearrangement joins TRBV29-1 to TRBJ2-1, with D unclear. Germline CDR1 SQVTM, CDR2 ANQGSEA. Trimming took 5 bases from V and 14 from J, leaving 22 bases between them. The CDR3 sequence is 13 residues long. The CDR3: CSVFRVGDGPKFF. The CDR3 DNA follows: TGCAGCGTTTTCCGAGTTGGAGACGGCCCTAAGTTCTTC.

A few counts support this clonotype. The CDR3 DNA reads as TGCGCCAGCAGACGGACAGGGACCGGCACAGATACGCAGTATTTT. Protein sequence: CASRRTGTGTDTQYF. V and J are TRBV5-1 and TRBJ2-3; 8 bases align to TRBD1. This CDR3 region has 15 residues. V was pared by 5 bases and J by 1 base, with 6 bases of the junction left unmatched. CDR1 SGHRS and CDR2 YFSETQ come from the germline V gene.

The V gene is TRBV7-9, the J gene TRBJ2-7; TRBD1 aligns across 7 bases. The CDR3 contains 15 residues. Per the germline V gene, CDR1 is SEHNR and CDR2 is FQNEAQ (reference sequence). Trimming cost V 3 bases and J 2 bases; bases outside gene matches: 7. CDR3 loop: CASSLGQFFTYEQYF. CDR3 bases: TGTGCCAGCAGCTTGGGACAGTTTTTTACCTACGAGCAGTACTTC. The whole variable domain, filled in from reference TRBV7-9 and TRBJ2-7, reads DTGVSQNPRHKITKRGQNVTFRCDPISEHNRLYWYRQTLGQGPEFLTYFQNEAQLEKSRLLSDRFSAERPKGSFSTLEIQRTEQGDSAMYLCASSLGQFFTYEQYFGPGTRLTVT.

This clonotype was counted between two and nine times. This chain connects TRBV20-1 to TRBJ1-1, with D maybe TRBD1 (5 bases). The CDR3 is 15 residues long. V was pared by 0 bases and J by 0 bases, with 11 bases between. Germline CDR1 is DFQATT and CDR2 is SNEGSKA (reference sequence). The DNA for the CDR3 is TGCAGTGCTAGAGATGGGGCAGATATGAACACTGAAGCTTTCTTT. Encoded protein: CSARDGADMNTEAFF.

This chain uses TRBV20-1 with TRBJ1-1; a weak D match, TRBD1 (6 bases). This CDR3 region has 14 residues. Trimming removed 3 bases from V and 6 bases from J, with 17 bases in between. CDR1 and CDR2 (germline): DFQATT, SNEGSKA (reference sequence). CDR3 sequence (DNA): TGCAGTGCTAGTTTCGGACAGCTATTTCCTGAAGCTTTCTTT. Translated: CSASFGQLFPEAFF.

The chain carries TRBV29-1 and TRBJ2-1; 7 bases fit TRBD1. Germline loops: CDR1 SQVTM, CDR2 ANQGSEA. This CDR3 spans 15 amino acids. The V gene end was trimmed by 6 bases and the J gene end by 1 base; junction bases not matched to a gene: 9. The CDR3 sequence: CSVSIRGQSYNEQFF. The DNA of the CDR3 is TGCAGCGTCTCGATTAGGGGACAGTCCTACAATGAGCAGTTCTTC.

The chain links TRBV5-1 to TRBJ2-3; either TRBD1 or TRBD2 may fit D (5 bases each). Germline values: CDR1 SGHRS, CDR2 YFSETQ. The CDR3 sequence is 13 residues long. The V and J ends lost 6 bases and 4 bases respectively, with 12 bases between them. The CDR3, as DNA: TGCGCCAGCAATGAGGGGATGGCAGATACGCAGTATTTT. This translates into CASNEGMADTQYF.

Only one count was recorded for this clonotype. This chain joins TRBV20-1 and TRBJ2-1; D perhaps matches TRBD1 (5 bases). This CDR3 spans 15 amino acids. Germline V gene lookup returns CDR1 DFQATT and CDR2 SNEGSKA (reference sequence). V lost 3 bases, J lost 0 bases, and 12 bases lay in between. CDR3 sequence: CSARPYRSSYNEQFF. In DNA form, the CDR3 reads TGCAGTGCTAGGCCGTACAGGAGCTCCTACAATGAGCAGTTCTTC.

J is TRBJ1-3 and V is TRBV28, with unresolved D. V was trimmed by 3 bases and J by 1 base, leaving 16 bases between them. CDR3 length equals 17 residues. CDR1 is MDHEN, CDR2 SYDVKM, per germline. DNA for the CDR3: TGTGCCAGCAGTTTTTCCGCGACGGGTTGGTCTGGAAACACCATATATTTT. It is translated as CASSFSATGWSGNTIYF.

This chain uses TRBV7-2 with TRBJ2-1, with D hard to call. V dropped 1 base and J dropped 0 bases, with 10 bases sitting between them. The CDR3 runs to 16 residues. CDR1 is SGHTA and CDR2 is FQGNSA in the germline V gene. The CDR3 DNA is TGTGCCAGCAGCTTAGATATAAGCAGCTCCTACAATGAGCAGTTCTTC. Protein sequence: CASSLDISSSYNEQFF.

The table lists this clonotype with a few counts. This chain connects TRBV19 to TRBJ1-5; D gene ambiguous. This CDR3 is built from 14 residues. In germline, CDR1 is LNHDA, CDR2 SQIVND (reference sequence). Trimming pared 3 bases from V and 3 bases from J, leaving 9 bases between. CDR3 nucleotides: TGTGCCAGTAGTATGACCCAGTTCAATCAGCCCCAGCATTTT. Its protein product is CASSMTQFNQPQHF. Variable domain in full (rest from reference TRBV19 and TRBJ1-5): DGGITQSPKYLFRKEGQNVTLSCEQNLNHDAMYWYRQDPGQGLRLIYYSQIVNDFQKGDIAEGYSVSREKKESFPLTVTSAQKNPTAFYLCASSMTQFNQPQHFGDGTRLSIL.

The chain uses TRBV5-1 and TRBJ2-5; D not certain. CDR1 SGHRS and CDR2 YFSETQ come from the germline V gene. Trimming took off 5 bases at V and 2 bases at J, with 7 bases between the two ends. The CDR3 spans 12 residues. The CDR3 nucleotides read TGCGCCAGCAGGTCCCGGCAAGAGACCCAGTACTTC. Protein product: CASRSRQETQYF.

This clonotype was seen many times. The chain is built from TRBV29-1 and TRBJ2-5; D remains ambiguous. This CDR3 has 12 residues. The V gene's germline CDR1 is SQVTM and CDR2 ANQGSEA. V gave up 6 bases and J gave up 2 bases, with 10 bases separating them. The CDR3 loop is CSVVLRQETQYF. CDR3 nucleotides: TGCAGCGTGGTACTTAGGCAAGAGACCCAGTACTTC.

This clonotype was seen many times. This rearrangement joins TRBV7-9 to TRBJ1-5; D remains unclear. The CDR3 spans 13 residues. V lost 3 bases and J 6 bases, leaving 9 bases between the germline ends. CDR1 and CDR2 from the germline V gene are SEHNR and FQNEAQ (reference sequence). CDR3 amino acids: CASSFASAQPQHF. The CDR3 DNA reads TGTGCCAGCAGCTTTGCGTCCGCTCAGCCCCAGCATTTT.

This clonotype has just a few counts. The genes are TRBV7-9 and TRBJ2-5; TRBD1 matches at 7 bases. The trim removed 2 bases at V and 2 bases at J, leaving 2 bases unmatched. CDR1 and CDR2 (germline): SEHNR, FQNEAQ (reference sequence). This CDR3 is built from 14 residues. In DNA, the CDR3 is TGTGCCAGCAGCTTATCACAGGGGCAAGAGACCCAGTACTTC. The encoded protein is CASSLSQGQETQYF.

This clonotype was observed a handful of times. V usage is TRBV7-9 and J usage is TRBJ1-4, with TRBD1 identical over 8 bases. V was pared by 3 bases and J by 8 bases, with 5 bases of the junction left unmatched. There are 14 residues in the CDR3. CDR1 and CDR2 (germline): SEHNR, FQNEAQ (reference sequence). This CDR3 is CASSLTGEWEKLFF. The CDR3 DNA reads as TGTGCCAGCAGCTTGACAGGGGAATGGGAAAAACTGTTTTTT.